Following are 24 T cell receptor beta chains from one sample sequenced in a study of blood T cells in healthy people across ages. A sample-barcoded 5' primer and a J-beta primer mix were used in a second PCR of roughly 7 to 11 cycles. MiXCR, applied by TCRdb to the 5' RACE reads, yields one record per CDR3 protein. The sample contains some 700,000 distinct CDR3 sequences, roughly 43% of which appear only once. Input material: blood. The source of these receptors is a woman in her fifties or sixties in good health.

A note on this clonotype: One end of the junction varies from germline; a read error may be responsible. The chain recombines TRBV20-1 with TRBJ1-5, with TRBD1 identical over 7 bases. Germline V lookup: CDR1 DFQATT, CDR2 SNEGSKA (reference sequence). The CDR3 totals 15 residues. CDR3 sequence: CSAPILTGRNRPQHF. The DNA for the CDR3 is TGCAGTGCGCCAATCTTGACAGGGCGGAATCGGCCCCAGCATTTT.

This clonotype was seen only a few times. This sequence joins TRBV6-6 and TRBJ1-2; the D is unclear. Trimming left V 4 bases short and J 2 bases short, with 11 bases between. CDR1 is MNHNY and CDR2 is SVGAGI in the germline V gene (reference sequence). The CDR3 spans 14 residues. This CDR3 is CASSFGPPNYGYTF. As DNA, the CDR3 is TGTGCCAGCAGTTTTGGCCCACCCAACTATGGCTACACCTTC.

This clonotype was picked up a small number of times. V and J are TRBV15 and TRBJ2-1; 12 positions agree with TRBD2. Germline V gene data show CDR1 as LNHNV and CDR2 as YYDKDF (reference sequence). The CDR3 contains 16 residues. Trimming at V came to 1 base and at J to 10 bases, leaving 8 bases not matched to a gene. CDR3 sequence: CATSRVRTSGVREQFF. In nucleotides, the CDR3 is TGTGCCACCAGCAGAGTCCGGACTAGCGGGGTCCGCGAGCAGTTCTTC.

V is TRBV27 and J is TRBJ2-1; 11 nucleotides match TRBD2. J gave up 9 bases and V 2 bases, and 21 bases lay outside the gene matches. The germline CDR1 and CDR2 sequences are MNHEY and SMNVEV (reference sequence). This CDR3 is 20 amino acids long. CDR3 in amino acids: CASSLPDRQRTSGRQFEQFF. The CDR3 DNA reads as TGTGCCAGCAGTTTACCAGACCGACAAAGGACTAGCGGGCGTCAATTTGAGCAGTTCTTC.

The rearrangement links TRBV27 to TRBJ2-6, with 14 bases identical to TRBD2. With 5 bases clipped from V and 3 bases from J, the junction kept 6 bases outside the gene matches. CDR1 and CDR2 (germline): MNHEY, SMNVEV (reference sequence). This CDR3 spans 18 amino acids. The CDR3 is CASSPGLAGVGGANVLTF. As DNA, the CDR3 is TGTGCCAGCAGTCCGGGACTAGCGGGAGTAGGTGGGGCCAACGTCCTGACTTTC.

This clonotype was counted between two and nine times. The rearrangement joins TRBV27 to TRBJ2-7; no clear D. The germline V and J ends were trimmed by 1 base and 5 bases, with 15 bases remaining between them. The CDR3 contains 15 residues. The germline gives CDR1 MNHEY, CDR2 SMNVEV (reference sequence). CDR3 sequence reads: CASSLFNGRLDEQYF. The CDR3 DNA follows: TGTGCCAGCAGTTTATTTAACGGACGCCTCGACGAGCAGTACTTC.

The rearrangement uses TRBV10-3 and TRBJ2-1, with D possibly being TRBD1 (6 bases). This CDR3 contains 15 residues. V lost 0 bases and J lost 6, with 12 bases in between. Per the germline V gene, CDR1 is ENHRY and CDR2 is SYGVKD. CDR3 nucleotide sequence: TGTGCCATCAGTGAGTCCGGGACAAAGCTCAATGAGCAGTTCTTC. Encoded protein: CAISESGTKLNEQFF.

This clonotype was counted ten times or more. V usage is TRBV24-1 and J usage is TRBJ2-1; D ambiguous. With 3 bases removed from V and 10 bases from J, the gap between germline ends came to 18 bases. Germline V gene lookup returns CDR1 KGHDR and CDR2 SFDVKD. The CDR3 has 15 amino acids. The CDR3, as DNA: TGTGCCACCAGTGATACGGGCCTGATGGTCTGGGAGCAGTTCTTC. Translation gives CATSDTGLMVWEQFF.

The chain links TRBV7-3 to TRBJ1-1; D unclear. The CDR3 covers 13 residues. V was clipped by 4 bases and J by 5 bases, with 11 bases between them. Germline V gene data show CDR1 as SGHTA and CDR2 as FQGTGA. In nucleotides, the CDR3 is TGTGCCAGCAGCTCCTCCGGACCGACTGAAGCTTTCTTT. It translates to CASSSSGPTEAFF.

The chain uses TRBV27 and TRBJ1-5; tentatively, D is TRBD1 (6 bases). The CDR3 has 13 residues. Germline CDR1 reads MNHEY; CDR2 reads SMNVEV (reference sequence). Trimming left V 5 bases short and J 6 bases short, with 11 bases between. DNA of the CDR3: TGTGCCAGCAGTGGGGTGGGGGCTCAGCCCCAGCATTTT. It is translated as CASSGVGAQPQHF.

V gene TRBV11-2 combines with J gene TRBJ2-4; D not certain. This CDR3 is 15 amino acids long. V lost 0 bases, J lost 9 bases, and 15 bases lay in between. Germline-derived CDR1 and CDR2 are SGHAT and FQNNGV. The CDR3 here is CASSLEPGQTSIQYF. For the CDR3, the DNA is TGTGCCAGCAGCTTAGAGCCGGGCCAAACAAGCATTCAGTACTTC.

In this sample, this clonotype turned up a few times. J is TRBJ1-4 and V is TRBV10-3; possibly TRBD1 for D (6 bases). CDR1 and CDR2 from the germline V gene are ENHRY and SYGVKD. The V gene lost 0 bases and the J gene lost 1 base, with 6 bases spanning the gap. This CDR3 region has 15 residues. The CDR3 region has the DNA TGTGCCATCAGTGAGTCACAGGGAACTAATGAAAAACTGTTTTTT. The encoded protein is CAISESQGTNEKLFF.

In regard to this clonotype: A read error may produce the germline difference seen at one junction end. The chain links TRBV29-1 to TRBJ2-5, with TRBD2 matching over 10 bases. Germline V CDR1 and CDR2: SQVTM, ANQGSEA. The CDR3 has 12 amino acids. The CDR3 loop is CSVGAGGETLYF. The CDR3 DNA sequence: TGCAGCGTGGGAGCGGGAGGGGAGACCCTGTACTTC.

This clonotype occurred many times. The chain joins TRBV3-1 to TRBJ1-5; no definite D call. V was pared by 1 base and J by 1 base, with 5 bases between. This CDR3 spans 14 amino acids. Germline-derived CDR1 and CDR2 are LGHDT and YNNKEL (reference sequence). The CDR3 DNA is TGTGCCAGCAGCCAAGCGGGGAGCAATCAGCCCCAGCATTTT. Translating it yields CASSQAGSNQPQHF. The entire variable domain, with the rest obtained from reference TRBV3-1 and TRBJ1-5, is as follows: DTAVSQTPKYLVTQMGNDKSIKCEQNLGHDTMYWYKQDSKKFLKIMFSYNNKELIINETVPNRFSPKSPDKAHLNLHINSLELGDSAVYFCASSQAGSNQPQHFGDGTRLSIL.

The V and J genes are TRBV27 and TRBJ2-7; 15 bases map to TRBD2. The germline V gene encodes CDR1 MNHEY and CDR2 SMNVEV (reference sequence). The CDR3 has 21 amino acids. V lost 3 bases and J lost 0; bases outside the gene matches: 15. CDR3 DNA sequence: TGTGCCAGCAGTTTCCCCTCCGGACTAGCGGGAGGGCAGCCACCCTCCTACGAGCAGTACTTC. This gives the protein CASSFPSGLAGGQPPSYEQYF.

Written as DNA, the CDR3 is TGTGCCAGCTCACCGCTGGGAGGGCGGTTTGCAGATACGCAGTATTTT. Its protein is CASSPLGGRFADTQYF. The rearrangement uses TRBV18 and TRBJ2-3; 7 positions agree with TRBD2. Germline lookup yields CDR1 KGHSH and CDR2 LQKENI. The CDR3 sequence is 16 residues long. V was pared by 3 bases and J by 4 bases, with 10 bases of the junction left unmatched.

The chain is built from TRBV6-6 and TRBJ2-7, with D possibly TRBD1 on 6 matching bases. Per germline, CDR1 MNHNY and CDR2 SVGAGI (reference sequence). Trimming shortened V by 9 bases and J by 3 bases, and 18 bases separated the two germline ends. This CDR3 has 14 residues. The CDR3 DNA reads as TGTGCCAGTACTCGGGGCGGACAGAACTACGAGCAGTACTTC. Residues: CASTRGGQNYEQYF.

This clonotype was observed a handful of times. J is TRBJ1-5 and V is TRBV20-1; TRBD1 agrees at 8 bases. The CDR3 spans 14 residues. Per germline, CDR1 DFQATT and CDR2 SNEGSKA (reference sequence). V lost 6 bases, J lost 0 bases, and 4 bases stayed unmatched. The CDR3 nucleotides are TGCAGTGCCATAGACAGGGGTAGCAATCAGCCCCAGCATTTT. It codes for CSAIDRGSNQPQHF.

This clonotype showed up just a few times. This sequence joins TRBV25-1 and TRBJ1-4, with D perhaps matching TRBD1 (5 bases). Germline V gene data show CDR1 as MGHDK and CDR2 as SYGVNS. V gave up 7 bases and J gave up 5 bases, with 11 bases separating them. CDR3 length: 13 amino acids. The CDR3 sequence: CASMGRQNEKLFF. The CDR3 nucleotides read TGTGCCAGCATGGGACGCCAGAATGAAAAACTGTTTTTT.

The chain couples TRBV29-1 to TRBJ2-1, with TRBD1 identical over 10 bases. The closer fit of TRBJ2-7 to the DNA end suggests the J call may be wrong. This CDR3 has 14 amino acids. Germline CDR1 reads SQVTM; CDR2 reads ANQGSEA. The CDR3 reads CSVEGTGAYNEQYF. The CDR3 DNA sequence: TGCAGCGTTGAGGGGACAGGGGCGTACAATGAGCAGTACTTC.

This chain joins TRBV27 and TRBJ2-5; the D call may be TRBD1 or TRBD2 (5 bases each). The CDR3 covers 13 residues. V shed 8 bases and J shed 5 bases, with 15 bases lying between them. Germline V gene lookup returns CDR1 MNHEY and CDR2 SMNVEV (reference sequence). The CDR3 is CASSARGGETQYF. Here the CDR3 DNA reads TGTGCCAGCTCCGCCCGGGGCGGTGAGACCCAGTACTTC.

The chain carries TRBV6-2 or TRBV6-3 and TRBJ2-5; tentatively, D is TRBD2 (5 bases). TRBJ2-7 matches the DNA end more closely, so the J call is doubtful. The CDR3 length is 15 residues. From germline, CDR1 is MNHEY and CDR2 SVGEGT. CDR3 DNA: TGTGCCAGCAGTTACCCGAATTTCGGCGGGTACGAGCAGTACTTC. It is translated as CASSYPNFGGYEQYF.

The chain employs TRBV24-1 and TRBJ1-2; possibly TRBD1 for D (6 bases). Trimming took off 7 bases at V and 5 bases at J, with 16 bases between the two ends. CDR3 size: 14 residues. Germline CDR1 and CDR2: KGHDR and SFDVKD. The chain's CDR3 is CATSEGQTGYGYTF. DNA for the CDR3: TGTGCCACCAGCGAAGGACAGACTGGGTATGGCTACACCTTC.

The chain recombines TRBV27 with TRBJ2-2; no definite D call. The V and J ends lost 4 bases and 6 bases respectively, with 6 bases between them. Per the germline V gene, CDR1 is MNHEY and CDR2 is SMNVEV (reference sequence). The CDR3 runs 12 residues. The DNA for the CDR3 is TGTGCCAGCAGTTCGGCCCCCGGGGAGCTGTTTTTT. Amino acids: CASSSAPGELFF.